The 14 T cell receptor beta chains reported below all come from one sample, sequenced in a study of T cell responses to AZD1222 COVID-19 vaccine. TCRdb's copy holds only in-frame clones and misses some; the assay was immunoSEQ multiplex PCR. In the table there are roughly 80,000 clones, more than 75% of which are singletons. The sequencing here drew on peripheral blood, taken on day 0 of AZD1222 vaccination. Receptor source: an adult in good health.

This chain uses TRBV27 with TRBJ2-3, with 7 bases identical to TRBD2. CDR1 is MNHEY, CDR2 SMNVEV, per germline (reference sequence). V shed 5 bases, J shed 1 base, and the junction held 6 bases outside the gene matches. The CDR3 covers 15 residues. The CDR3 protein is CASSPHLAGTDTQYF. As DNA, the CDR3 is TGTGCCAGCAGTCCACATCTAGCGGGCACAGATACGCAGTATTTT.

The chain carries TRBV20-1 and TRBJ1-2, with D tentatively TRBD1 (6 bases). The length of the CDR3 is 15 residues. Trimming left V 3 bases short and J 6 bases short, with 20 bases between. The germline gives CDR1 DFQATT, CDR2 SNEGSKA (reference sequence). CDR3 residues: CSASSLQGWNDGYTF. CDR3 nucleotide sequence: TGCAGTGCTAGTTCATTACAGGGTTGGAACGATGGCTACACCTTC.

The CDR3 nucleotides read TGTGCCAGCAGCAACGGACAGCTTCCTCAAGAGACCCAGTACTTC. Translation gives CASSNGQLPQETQYF. This chain joins TRBV11-2 and TRBJ2-5, with D maybe TRBD1 (6 bases). The CDR3 has 15 amino acids. V was clipped by 5 bases and J by 2 bases, with 15 bases between them. Germline V lookup: CDR1 SGHAT, CDR2 FQNNGV.

The DNA for the CDR3 is TGTGCCAGCAGCCAGACTAGCGTCCATGAGCAGTTCTTC. This gives the protein CASSQTSVHEQFF. The rearrangement links TRBV4-2 to TRBJ2-1; 8 bases fit TRBD2. Trimming cost V 3 bases and J 8 bases; bases outside gene matches: 3. The V gene's germline CDR1 is LGHNA and CDR2 YNFKEQ. This CDR3 has 13 amino acids.

This clone was seen a handful of times. J is TRBJ1-2 and V is TRBV10-3, with D hard to call. Germline V lookup: CDR1 ENHRY, CDR2 SYGVKD. The CDR3 covers 14 residues. V was pared by 4 bases and J by 4 bases, with 13 bases between. The CDR3 region has the DNA TGTGCCATCAGTGTCCGAGACTCAGCCTATGGCTACACCTTC. It yields the protein CAISVRDSAYGYTF.

V and J are TRBV30 and TRBJ2-7, with D perhaps TRBD2 (6 bases). Trimming pared 8 bases from V and 2 bases from J, leaving 7 bases between. In germline, CDR1 is GTSNPN, CDR2 SVGIG (reference sequence). There are 10 residues in the CDR3. As DNA, the CDR3 is TGTGCCGCGGGACCCTACGAGCAGTACTTC. Encoded protein: CAAGPYEQYF.

V usage is TRBV29-1 and J usage is TRBJ2-7; 11 nucleotides match TRBD2. The CDR3 loop spans 12 amino acids. CDR1 is SQVTM and CDR2 is ANQGSEA in the germline V gene. J gave up 6 bases and V 5 bases, and 3 bases lay outside the gene matches. This CDR3 reads CSVTSGSGEQYF. CDR3 coding DNA: TGCAGCGTTACTAGCGGGAGTGGCGAGCAGTACTTC.

The rearrangement joins TRBV5-1 to TRBJ1-1; tentatively, D is TRBD1 (5 bases). Trimming pared 1 base from V and 0 bases from J, leaving 10 bases between. In germline, CDR1 is SGHRS, CDR2 YFSETQ. This CDR3 region has 15 residues. The CDR3 DNA sequence: TGCGCCAGCAGCTTGACAGGCAACATGAACACTGAAGCTTTCTTT. Its translation: CASSLTGNMNTEAFF.

This chain connects TRBV12-3 or TRBV12-4 to TRBJ2-7; D is uncertain. The CDR3 totals 12 residues. V was cut by 6 bases and J by 2 bases, with 8 bases left in between. The CDR3 sequence is CASSRNTYEQYF. The CDR3 nucleotides are TGTGCCAGCAGCCGGAACACCTACGAGCAGTACTTC.

The chain links TRBV29-1 to TRBJ2-1; weak D call: TRBD2 (6 bases). Trimming took off 3 bases at V and 0 bases at J, with 12 bases between the two ends. Germline V gives CDR1 SQVTM, CDR2 ANQGSEA. The CDR3 extends over 15 amino acids. For the CDR3, the DNA is TGCAGCGTTGACGCGGGACTCAGCTCCTACAATGAGCAGTTCTTC. Protein sequence: CSVDAGLSSYNEQFF.

The V gene is TRBV6-2 or TRBV6-3, the J gene TRBJ2-7, with 9 bases that match TRBD1. The CDR3 has 15 residues. From germline, CDR1 is MNHEY and CDR2 SVGEGT. Trimming took 4 bases from V and 7 from J; bases not matched to a gene: 11. The CDR3, as DNA: TGTGCCAGCAGTTCCCAAGGACAGGGGTTAAGGGAGCAGTACTTC. Its protein product is CASSSQGQGLREQYF.

The genes are TRBV7-9 and TRBJ1-1; tentative D call: TRBD1 (6 bases). V lost 0 bases to trimming and J lost 7 bases, with 15 bases between them. CDR1 SEHNR and CDR2 FQNEAQ come from the germline V gene (reference sequence). The CDR3 is 15 amino acids. CDR3: CASSLAPQGTVEAFF. CDR3 nucleotides: TGTGCCAGCAGCTTAGCCCCACAGGGCACGGTTGAAGCTTTCTTT. Together with reference TRBV7-9 and TRBJ1-1, the CDR3 gives the full variable domain: DTGVSQNPRHKITKRGQNVTFRCDPISEHNRLYWYRQTLGQGPEFLTYFQNEAQLEKSRLLSDRFSAERPKGSFSTLEIQRTEQGDSAMYLCASSLAPQGTVEAFFGQGTRLTVV.

The V and J genes are TRBV5-4 and TRBJ1-1; D call uncertain. The CDR3 contains 15 residues. Trimming removed 0 bases from V and 6 bases from J, with 15 bases in between. Germline CDR1 SGHNT, CDR2 YYREEE (reference sequence). The CDR3 DNA reads TGTGCCAGCAGCTTGGCTGAGAGCTCTAAGGCTGAAGCTTTCTTT. Amino acids: CASSLAESSKAEAFF.

V is TRBV4-1 and J is TRBJ2-1, with D uncertain. This CDR3 has 17 residues. V was pared by 1 base and J by 1 base, with 14 bases between. Germline values: CDR1 MGHRA, CDR2 YSYEKL. In DNA form, the CDR3 reads TGCGCCAGCAGCCAAGTGAGTGTTGGCGGTTCCTACAATGAGCAGTTCTTC. It yields the protein CASSQVSVGGSYNEQFF.